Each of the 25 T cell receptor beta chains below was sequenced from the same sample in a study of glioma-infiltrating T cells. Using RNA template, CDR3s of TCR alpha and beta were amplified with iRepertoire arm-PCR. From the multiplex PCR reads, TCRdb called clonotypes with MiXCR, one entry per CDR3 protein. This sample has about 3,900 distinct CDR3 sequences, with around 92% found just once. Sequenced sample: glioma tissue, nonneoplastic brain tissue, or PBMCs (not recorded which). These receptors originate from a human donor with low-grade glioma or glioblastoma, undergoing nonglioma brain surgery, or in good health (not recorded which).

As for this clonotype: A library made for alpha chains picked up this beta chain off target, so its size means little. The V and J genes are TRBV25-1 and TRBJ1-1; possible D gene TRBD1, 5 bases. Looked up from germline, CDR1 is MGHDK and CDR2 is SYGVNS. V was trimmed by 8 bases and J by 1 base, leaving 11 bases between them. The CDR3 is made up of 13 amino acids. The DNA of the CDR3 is TGTGCCAGCGCCCGGACATCGAACACTGAAGCTTTCTTT. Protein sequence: CASARTSNTEAFF. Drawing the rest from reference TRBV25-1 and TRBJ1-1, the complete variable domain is EADIYQTPRYLVIGTGKKITLECSQTMGHDKMYWYQQDPGMELHLIHYSYGVNSTEKGDLSSESTVSRIRTEHFPLTLESARPSHTSQYLCASARTSNTEAFFGQGTRLTVV.

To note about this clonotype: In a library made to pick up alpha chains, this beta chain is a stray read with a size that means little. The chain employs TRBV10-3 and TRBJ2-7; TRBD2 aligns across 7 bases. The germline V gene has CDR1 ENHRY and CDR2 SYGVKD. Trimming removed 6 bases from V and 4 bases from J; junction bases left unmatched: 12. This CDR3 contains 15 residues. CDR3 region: CAIRFSGGLGYEQYF. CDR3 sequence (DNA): TGTGCCATCAGGTTCAGTGGAGGACTAGGGTACGAGCAGTACTTC.

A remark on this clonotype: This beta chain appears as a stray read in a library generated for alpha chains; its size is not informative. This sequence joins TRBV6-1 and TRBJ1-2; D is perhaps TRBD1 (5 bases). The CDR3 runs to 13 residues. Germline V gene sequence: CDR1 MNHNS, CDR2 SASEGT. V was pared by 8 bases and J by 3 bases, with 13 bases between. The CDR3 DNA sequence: TGTGCCAGCGAACCGGACAATTACTATGGCTACACCTTC. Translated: CASEPDNYYGYTF.

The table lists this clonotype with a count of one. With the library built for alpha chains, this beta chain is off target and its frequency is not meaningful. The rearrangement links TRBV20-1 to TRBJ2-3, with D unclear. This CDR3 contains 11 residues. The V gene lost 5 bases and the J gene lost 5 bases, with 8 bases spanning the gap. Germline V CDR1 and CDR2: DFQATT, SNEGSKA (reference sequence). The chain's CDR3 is CSAELRDTQYF. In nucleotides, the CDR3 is TGCAGTGCTGAGCTGAGAGATACGCAGTATTTT.

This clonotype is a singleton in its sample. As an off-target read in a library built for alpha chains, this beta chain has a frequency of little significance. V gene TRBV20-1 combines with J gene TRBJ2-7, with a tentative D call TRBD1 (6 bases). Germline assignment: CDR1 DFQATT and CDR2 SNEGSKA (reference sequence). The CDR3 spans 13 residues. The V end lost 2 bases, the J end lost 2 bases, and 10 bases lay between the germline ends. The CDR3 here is CSARTGTTYEQYF. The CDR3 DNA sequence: TGCAGTGCTAGAACCGGGACAACCTACGAGCAGTACTTC.

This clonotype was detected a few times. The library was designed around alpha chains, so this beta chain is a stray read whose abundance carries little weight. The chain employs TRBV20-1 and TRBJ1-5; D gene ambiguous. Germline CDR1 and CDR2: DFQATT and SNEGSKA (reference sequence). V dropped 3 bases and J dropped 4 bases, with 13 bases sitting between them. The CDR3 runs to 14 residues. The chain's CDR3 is CSASRGVINQPQHF. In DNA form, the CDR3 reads TGCAGTGCTAGTAGAGGCGTGATTAATCAGCCCCAGCATTTT.

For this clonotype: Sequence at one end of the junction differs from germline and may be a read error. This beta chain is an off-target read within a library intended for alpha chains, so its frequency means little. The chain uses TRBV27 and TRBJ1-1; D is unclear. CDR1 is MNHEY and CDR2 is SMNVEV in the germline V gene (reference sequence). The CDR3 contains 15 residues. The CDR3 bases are TGTGCCAGCAGTCTAACAGTGATTAGCTCCTACGAGCAGTACTTT. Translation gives CASSLTVISSYEQYF.

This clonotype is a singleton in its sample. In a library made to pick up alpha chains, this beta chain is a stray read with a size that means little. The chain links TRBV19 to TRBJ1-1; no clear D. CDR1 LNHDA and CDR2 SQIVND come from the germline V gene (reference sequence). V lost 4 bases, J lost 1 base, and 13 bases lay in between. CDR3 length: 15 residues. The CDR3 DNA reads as TGTGCCAGTAGTACCGGGAGTAGAGGGAACACTGAAGCTTTCTTT. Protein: CASSTGSRGNTEAFF.

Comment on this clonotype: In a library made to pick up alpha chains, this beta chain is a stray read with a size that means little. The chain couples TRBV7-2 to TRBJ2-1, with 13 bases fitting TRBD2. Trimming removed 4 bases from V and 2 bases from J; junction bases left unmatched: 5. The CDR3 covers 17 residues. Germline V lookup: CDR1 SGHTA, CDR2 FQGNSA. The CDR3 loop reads CASSSGTSGITYNEQFF. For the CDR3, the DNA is TGTGCCAGCAGCTCCGGGACTAGCGGGATCACCTACAATGAGCAGTTCTTC.

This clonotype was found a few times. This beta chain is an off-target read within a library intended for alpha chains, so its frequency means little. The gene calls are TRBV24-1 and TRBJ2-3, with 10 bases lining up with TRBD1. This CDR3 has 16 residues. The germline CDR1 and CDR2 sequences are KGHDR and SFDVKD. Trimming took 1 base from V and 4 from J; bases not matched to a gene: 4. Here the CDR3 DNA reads TGTGCCACCAGTGATTTTCGGGACAGGGGTTCAGATACGCAGTATTTT. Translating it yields CATSDFRDRGSDTQYF.

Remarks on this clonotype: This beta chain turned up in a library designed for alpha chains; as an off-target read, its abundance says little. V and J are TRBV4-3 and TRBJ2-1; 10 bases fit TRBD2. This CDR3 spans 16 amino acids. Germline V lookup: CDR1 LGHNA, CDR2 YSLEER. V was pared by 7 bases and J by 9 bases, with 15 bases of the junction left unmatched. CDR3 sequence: CASTQTLAGNRGEQFF. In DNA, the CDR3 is TGCGCCAGCACACAGACACTAGCGGGGAACCGAGGTGAGCAGTTCTTC.

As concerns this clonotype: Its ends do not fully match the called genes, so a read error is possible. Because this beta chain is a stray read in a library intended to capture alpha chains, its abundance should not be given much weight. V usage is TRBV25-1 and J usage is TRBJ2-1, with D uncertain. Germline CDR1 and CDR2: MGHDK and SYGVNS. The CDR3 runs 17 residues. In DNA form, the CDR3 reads TGTGCCAACAGTGAAATCGGTCAGTCGGGCTCCTACAATGAGCAGTTCTTC. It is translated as CANSEIGQSGSYNEQFF.

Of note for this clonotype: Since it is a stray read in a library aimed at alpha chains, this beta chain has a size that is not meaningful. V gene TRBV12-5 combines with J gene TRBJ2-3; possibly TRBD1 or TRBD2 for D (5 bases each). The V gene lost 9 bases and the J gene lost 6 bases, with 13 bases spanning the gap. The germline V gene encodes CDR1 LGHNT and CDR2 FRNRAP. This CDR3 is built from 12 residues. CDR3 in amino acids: CARAVRGDTQYF. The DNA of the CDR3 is TGTGCTAGAGCAGTGAGGGGCGATACGCAGTATTTT.

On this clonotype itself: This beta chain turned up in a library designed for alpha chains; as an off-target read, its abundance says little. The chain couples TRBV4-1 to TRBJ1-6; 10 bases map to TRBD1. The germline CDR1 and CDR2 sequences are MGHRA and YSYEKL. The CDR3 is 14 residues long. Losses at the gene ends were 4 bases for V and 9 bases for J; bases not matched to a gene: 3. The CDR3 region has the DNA TGCGCCAGCAGCCGAGGGACAGGGGTTTCACCCCTCCACTTT. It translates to CASSRGTGVSPLHF.

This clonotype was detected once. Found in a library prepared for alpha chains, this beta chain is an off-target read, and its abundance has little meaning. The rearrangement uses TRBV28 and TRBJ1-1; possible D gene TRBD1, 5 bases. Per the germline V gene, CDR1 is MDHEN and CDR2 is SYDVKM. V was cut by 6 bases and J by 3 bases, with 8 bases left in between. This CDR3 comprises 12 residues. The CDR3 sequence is CASRSRDTEAFF. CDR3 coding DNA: TGTGCCAGCAGGTCCAGGGACACTGAAGCTTTCTTT.

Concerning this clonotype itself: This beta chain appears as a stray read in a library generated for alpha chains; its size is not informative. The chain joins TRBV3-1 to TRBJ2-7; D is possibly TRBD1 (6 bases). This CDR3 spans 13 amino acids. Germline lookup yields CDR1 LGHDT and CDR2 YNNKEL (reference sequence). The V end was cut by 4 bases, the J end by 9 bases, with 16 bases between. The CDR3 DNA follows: TGTGCCAGCAGCCCCTTGGACAGTAGACGGCAGTACTTC. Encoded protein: CASSPLDSRRQYF.

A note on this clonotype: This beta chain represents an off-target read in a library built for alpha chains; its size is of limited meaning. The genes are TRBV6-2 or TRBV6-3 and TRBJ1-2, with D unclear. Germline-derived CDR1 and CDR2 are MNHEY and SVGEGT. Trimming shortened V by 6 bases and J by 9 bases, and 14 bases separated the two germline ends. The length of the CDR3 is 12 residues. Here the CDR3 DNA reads TGTGCCAGCAGCCCCAAAGGATGGAGCTACACCTTC. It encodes CASSPKGWSYTF.

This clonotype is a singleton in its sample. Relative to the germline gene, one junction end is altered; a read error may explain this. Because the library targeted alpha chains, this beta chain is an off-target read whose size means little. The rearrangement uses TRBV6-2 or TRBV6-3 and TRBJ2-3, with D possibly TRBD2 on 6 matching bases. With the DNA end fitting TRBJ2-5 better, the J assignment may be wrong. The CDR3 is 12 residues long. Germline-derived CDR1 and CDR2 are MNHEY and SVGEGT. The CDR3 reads CASSRRGEIQYF. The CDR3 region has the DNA TGTGCCAGCAGCAGGAGGGGAGAGATCCAGTACTTC.

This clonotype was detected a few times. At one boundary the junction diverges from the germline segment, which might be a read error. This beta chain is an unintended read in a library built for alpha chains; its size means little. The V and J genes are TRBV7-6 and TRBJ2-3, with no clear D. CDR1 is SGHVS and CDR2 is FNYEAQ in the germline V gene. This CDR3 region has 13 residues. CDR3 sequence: CASSLGLTDTQYF. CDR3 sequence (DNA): TGTGCTAGCAGCTTAGGCCTCACAGATACGCAGTATTTT.

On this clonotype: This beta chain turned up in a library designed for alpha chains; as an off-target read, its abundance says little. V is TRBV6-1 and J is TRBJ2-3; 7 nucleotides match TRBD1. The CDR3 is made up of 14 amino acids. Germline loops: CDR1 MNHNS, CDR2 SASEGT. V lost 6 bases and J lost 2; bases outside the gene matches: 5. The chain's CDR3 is CASRDRFSTDTQYF. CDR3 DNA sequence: TGTGCCAGCAGGGACAGGTTTTCCACAGATACGCAGTATTTT.

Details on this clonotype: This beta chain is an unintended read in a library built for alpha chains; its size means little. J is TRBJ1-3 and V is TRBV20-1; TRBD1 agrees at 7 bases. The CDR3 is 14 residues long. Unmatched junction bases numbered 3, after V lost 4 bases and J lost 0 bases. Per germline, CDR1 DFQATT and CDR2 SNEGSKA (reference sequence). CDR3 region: CSATTGPSGNTIYF. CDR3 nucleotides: TGCAGTGCTACGACAGGGCCCTCTGGAAACACCATATATTTT.

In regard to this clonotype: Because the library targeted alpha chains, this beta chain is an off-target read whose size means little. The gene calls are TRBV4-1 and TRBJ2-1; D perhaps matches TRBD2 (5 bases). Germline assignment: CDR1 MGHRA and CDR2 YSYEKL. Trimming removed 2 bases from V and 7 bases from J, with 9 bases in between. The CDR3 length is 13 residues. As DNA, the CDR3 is TGCGCCAGCAGCCAACACAGAGGGAATGAGCAGTTCTTC. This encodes CASSQHRGNEQFF.

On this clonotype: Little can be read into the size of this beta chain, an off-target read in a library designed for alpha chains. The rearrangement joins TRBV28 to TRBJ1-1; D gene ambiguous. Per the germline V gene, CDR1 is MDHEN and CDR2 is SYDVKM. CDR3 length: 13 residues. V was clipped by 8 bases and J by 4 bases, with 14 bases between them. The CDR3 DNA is TGTGCCAGCGAAGACGAGGTCACCACTGAAGCTTTCTTT. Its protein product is CASEDEVTTEAFF.

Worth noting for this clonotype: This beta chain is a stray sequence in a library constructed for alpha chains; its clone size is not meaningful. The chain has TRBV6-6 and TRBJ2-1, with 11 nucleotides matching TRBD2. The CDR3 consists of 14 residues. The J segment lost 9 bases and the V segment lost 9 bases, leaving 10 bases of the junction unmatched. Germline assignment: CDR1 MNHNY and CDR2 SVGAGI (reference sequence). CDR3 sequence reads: CASIAGGPIIEQFF. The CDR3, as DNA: TGTGCCAGTATAGCGGGGGGGCCTATCATTGAGCAGTTCTTC.

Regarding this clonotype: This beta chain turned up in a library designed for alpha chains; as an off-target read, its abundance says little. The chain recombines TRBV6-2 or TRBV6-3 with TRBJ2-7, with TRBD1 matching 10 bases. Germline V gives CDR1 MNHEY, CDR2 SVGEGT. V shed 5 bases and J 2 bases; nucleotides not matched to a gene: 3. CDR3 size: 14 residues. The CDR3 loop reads CASSVDRGPYEQYV. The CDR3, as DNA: TGTGCCAGCAGTGTAGACAGGGGGCCCTACGAGCAGTACGTC.